This T cell receptor (beta chain) came from a study of blood T cell repertoires in COVID-19. Study-level information: PBMCs, B-cell-depleted T cells, or T cells provided the cDNA or gDNA that made up the material.

The assay was immunoSEQ multiplex PCR, and TCRdb's table has in-frame clones only and misses some. This sample has hundreds of thousands of clones, with less than 90% found just once. This CDR3 has 16 amino acids. The germline V gene encodes CDR1 MDHEN and CDR2 SYDVKM. Trimming took off 2 bases at V and 5 bases at J, with 16 bases between the two ends. The sample taken for sequencing was peripheral blood. The clonotype comes from a woman aged 70-85 years with active or convalescent COVID-19. The chain employs TRBV28 and TRBJ2-1, with D maybe TRBD1 (6 bases). The CDR3 DNA is TGTGCCAGCAGTTTACCCCAGGGGAATTTTAACAATGAGCAGTTCTTC. Translation gives CASSLPQGNFNNEQFF.